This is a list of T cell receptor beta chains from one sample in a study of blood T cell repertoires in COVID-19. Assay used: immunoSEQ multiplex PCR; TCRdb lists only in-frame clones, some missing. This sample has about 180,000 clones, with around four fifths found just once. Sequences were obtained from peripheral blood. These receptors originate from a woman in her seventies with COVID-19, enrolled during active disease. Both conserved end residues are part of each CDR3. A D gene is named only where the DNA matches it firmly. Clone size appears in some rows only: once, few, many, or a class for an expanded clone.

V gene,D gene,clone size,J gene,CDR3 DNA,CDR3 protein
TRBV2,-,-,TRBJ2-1,TGTGCCAGCAGTGACAGGGGATTTGGGCAGTTCTTC,CASSDRGFGQFF
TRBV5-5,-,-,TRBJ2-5,TGTGCCAGCAGCATTTCCCAATTCGGGACACAAAAAGAAGAGACCCAGTACTTC,CASSISQFGTQKEETQYF
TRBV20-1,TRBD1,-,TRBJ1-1,TGCAGTGCTAGTATGGCAGGGGGTGACACTGAAGCTTTCTTT,CSASMAGGDTEAFF
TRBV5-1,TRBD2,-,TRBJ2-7,TGCGCCAGCAGCTTGGCGGCTGGACTAGCGGGAGCCTTCGAGCAGTACTTC,CASSLAAGLAGAFEQYF
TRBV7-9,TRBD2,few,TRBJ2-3,TGTGCCAGCAGTCGGACTAGCGGGAGTATCGCAGATACGCAGTATTTT,CASSRTSGSIADTQYF
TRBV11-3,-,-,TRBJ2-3,TGTGCCAGCAGCTTAACGAGTAGCACAGATACGCAGTATTTT,CASSLTSSTDTQYF
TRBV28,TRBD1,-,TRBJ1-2,TGTGCCAGCAGTCTAGGACAGGGGAACTATGGCTACACCTTC,CASSLGQGNYGYTF
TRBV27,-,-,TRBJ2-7,TGTGCCAGCAGTTTCGAAGCGGGTGCCGCCTACGAGCAGTACTTC,CASSFEAGAAYEQYF
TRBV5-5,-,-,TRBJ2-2,TGTGCCAGCAGCTTAACAAGCGTCGGGGAGCTGTTTTTT,CASSLTSVGELFF
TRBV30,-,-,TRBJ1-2,TGTGCCTGGAGTCTCAGGATCTTAAACTATGGCTACACCTTC,CAWSLRILNYGYTF
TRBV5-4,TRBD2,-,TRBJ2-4,TGTGCCAGCAGCCAACGTCTAGCGGGATCGATTAGCATTCAGTACTTC,CASSQRLAGSISIQYF
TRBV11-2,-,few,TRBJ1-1,TGTGCCAGCAGCCTGCAGGCAATGAACACTGAAGCTTTCTTT,CASSLQAMNTEAFF
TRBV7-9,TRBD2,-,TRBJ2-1,TGTGCCAGCAGGGCTGGGCGGGAGTTCGACAATGAGCAGTTCTTC,CASRAGREFDNEQFF
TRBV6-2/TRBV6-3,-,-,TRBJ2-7,TGTGCCAGCAGCTCATCAACTGACAAATCCTACGAGCAGTACTTC,CASSSSTDKSYEQYF
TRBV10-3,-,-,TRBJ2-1,TGTGCCATCAGAGGACAGTCGACGGCTAGCGGATACAATGAGCAGTTCTTC,CAIRGQSTASGYNEQFF
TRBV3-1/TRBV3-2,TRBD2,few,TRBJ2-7,TGTGCCAGCAGCCAAGATCTGGGGGGGTACGAGCAGTACTTC,CASSQDLGGYEQYF
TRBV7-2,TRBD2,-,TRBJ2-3,TGTGCCAGCAGCAAGCTAGCGGGAGACACAGATACGCAGTATTTT,CASSKLAGDTDTQYF
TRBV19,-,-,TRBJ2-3,TGTGCCAGTAGTAGCCGGACAGTTCGGAATACGCAGTATTTT,CASSSRTVRNTQYF
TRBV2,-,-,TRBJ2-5,TGTGCCAGCAGTGAGGCCGGACTAAACCAAGAGACCCAGTACTTC,CASSEAGLNQETQYF
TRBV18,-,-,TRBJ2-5,TGTGCCAGCTCACCATATGGGCCTGGAGGCTTCCAAGAGACCCAGTACTTC,CASSPYGPGGFQETQYF
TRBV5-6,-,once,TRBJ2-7,TGTGCCAGCAGCTTGGGCGGGAAGGGGTACGAGCAGTACTTC,CASSLGGKGYEQYF
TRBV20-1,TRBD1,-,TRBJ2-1,TGCAGTGCTTACTTCCGGGACAGGGGGTTCTTC,CSAYFRDRGFF
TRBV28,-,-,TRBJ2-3,TGTGCCAGCAGTCCCACCGCTCACAGGGAGCGTTTT,CASSPTAHRERF
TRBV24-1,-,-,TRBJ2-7,TGTGCCACCAGTGATTCAAGTGAAGGACAGCCCTACGAGCAGTACTTC,CATSDSSEGQPYEQYF
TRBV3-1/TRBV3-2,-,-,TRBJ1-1,TGTGCCAGCAGCCAAGATTCGGGGGATTCTTTCTTT,CASSQDSGDSFF
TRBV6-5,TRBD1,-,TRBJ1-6,TGTGCCAGCAGTTGGGGGGGACAGGGGCTTATTTCACCCCTCCACTTT,CASSWGGQGLISPLHF
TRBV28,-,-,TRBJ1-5,TGTGCCAGCAGTTCGGGGACCCGGGTGCGCGGAGGGGATTTT,CASSSGTRVRGGDF
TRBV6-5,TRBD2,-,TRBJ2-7,TGTGCCAGCAGTTACTACTCTAGCGGGAGCTACTACGAGCAGTACTTC,CASSYYSSGSYYEQYF
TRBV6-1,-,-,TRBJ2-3,TGTGCCAGCAGTGAAGCCCCTCAGGGGAGCACAGATACGCAGTATTTT,CASSEAPQGSTDTQYF
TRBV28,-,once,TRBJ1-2,TGTGCCAGCAGCCCTCCAACAGGGATTGGTGGCTACACCTTC,CASSPPTGIGGYTF
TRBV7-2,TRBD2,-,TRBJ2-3,TGTGCCAGCAGGTTAGACGCGGGAGGTACAGATACGCAGTATTTT,CASRLDAGGTDTQYF
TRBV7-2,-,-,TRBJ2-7,TGTGCCAGCAGCCCCGGGAGGGGACAGTCCTACGAGCAGTACTTC,CASSPGRGQSYEQYF
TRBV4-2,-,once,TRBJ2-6,TGTGCCAGCAATGTGAAGCCTAGCTCTGGGGCCAACGTCCTGACTTTC,CASNVKPSSGANVLTF
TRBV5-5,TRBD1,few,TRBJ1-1,TGTGCCAGCAGCTTGGTACAGGGGGCATGGACTGAAGCTTTCTTT,CASSLVQGAWTEAFF
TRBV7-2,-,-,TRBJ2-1,TGTGCCAGCAGCTTTTTGGGAGGTGGTTCGAATGAGCAGTTCTTC,CASSFLGGGSNEQFF
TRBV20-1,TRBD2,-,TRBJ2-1,TGCAGTGCTAGTTCTAGCGGGAGTCGGAATGAGCAGTTCTTC,CSASSSGSRNEQFF
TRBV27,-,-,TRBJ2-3,TGTGCCAGCAGTTTCTCCATAACAGCGGCGCATACCACAGATACGCAGTATTTT,CASSFSITAAHTTDTQYF
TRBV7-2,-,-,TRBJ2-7,TGTGCCAGCAGCTCTGGGGCCGCGGAGGAGCAGTACTTC,CASSSGAAEEQYF
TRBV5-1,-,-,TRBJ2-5,TGCGCCAGCTCCATACAGGGAGGGGGAATTCAAGATTCCCAGTACTTC,CASSIQGGGIQDSQYF
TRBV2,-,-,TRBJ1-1,TGTGCCAGCGGCCGCGGAGCAACGAACACTGAAGCTTTCTTT,CASGRGATNTEAFF
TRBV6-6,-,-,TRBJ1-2,TGTGCCAGCAGTACTGATACTCCTGACTATGGCTACACCTTC,CASSTDTPDYGYTF
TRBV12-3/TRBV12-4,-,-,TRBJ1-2,TGTGCCAGCAGTTTAGGACAGTATGGCTACACCTTC,CASSLGQYGYTF
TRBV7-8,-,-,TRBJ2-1,TGTGCCAGCAGCTTAGAGGGTACTAGCGAGCAGTTCTTC,CASSLEGTSEQFF
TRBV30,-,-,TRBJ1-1,TGTGCCTGGAGTGTACTAAAGACTGAAGCTTTCTTT,CAWSVLKTEAFF
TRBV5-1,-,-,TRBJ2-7,TGCGCCAGCAGCATAGTCTTTAACTACGAGCAGTACTTC,CASSIVFNYEQYF
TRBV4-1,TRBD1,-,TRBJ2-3,TGCGCCAGCAGCCAAGAAAGACAGGGGGCTAAAGTAACCACAGATACGCAGTATTTT,CASSQERQGAKVTTDTQYF
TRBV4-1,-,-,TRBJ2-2,TGCGCCAGCAGCCCGGGATCAGTGGACGGGGAGCTGTTTTTT,CASSPGSVDGELFF
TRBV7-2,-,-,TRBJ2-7,TGTGCCAGCAGCTTAGCGGGGGGGACAACCTACGAGCAGTACTTC,CASSLAGGTTYEQYF
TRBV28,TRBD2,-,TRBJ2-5,TGTGCCAGCATAAGTGGGAGACTAGCGGTCTTCTGGGGGGAGACCCAGTACTTC,CASISGRLAVFWGETQYF
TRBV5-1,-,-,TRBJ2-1,TGCGCCAGCAGCTTAGGGGGAGGGCCATACAATGAGCAGTTCTTC,CASSLGGGPYNEQFF
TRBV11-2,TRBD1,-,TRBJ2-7,TGTGCCAGCACCCTCCCGGGACAGTCACACGAGCAGTACTTC,CASTLPGQSHEQYF
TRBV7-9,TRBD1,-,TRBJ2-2,TGTGCCAGCAGGACAGGGCTCACCGGGGAGCTGTTTTTT,CASRTGLTGELFF
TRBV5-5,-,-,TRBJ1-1,TGTGCCAGCAGCTCCGGGGTAAACACTGAAGCTTTCTTT,CASSSGVNTEAFF
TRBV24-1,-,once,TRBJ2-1,TGTGCCACCAGTGATTCAAGGCCAGGGATGGGGAATGAGCAGTTCTTC,CATSDSRPGMGNEQFF
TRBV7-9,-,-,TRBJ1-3,TGTGCCAGCAGCTCGTCTTCCTTGAGCTCTGGAAACACCATATATTTT,CASSSSSLSSGNTIYF
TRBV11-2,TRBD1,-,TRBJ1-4,TGTGCCAGCAGCCGGGGACAGGGGAATCGTAATGAAAAACTGTTTTTT,CASSRGQGNRNEKLFF
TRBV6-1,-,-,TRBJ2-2,TGTGCCAGCAGTGAAGTGGTCGGGGTCGGGGAGCTGTTTTTT,CASSEVVGVGELFF
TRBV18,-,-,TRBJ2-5,TGTGCCAGCTCGAGCTCGCGGGCGGAGACCCAGTACTTC,CASSSSRAETQYF
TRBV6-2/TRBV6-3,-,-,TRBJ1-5,TGTGCCAGCAGTTACTCGAACCCGCGCTCCCAGGGGCCCCAGCATTTT,CASSYSNPRSQGPQHF
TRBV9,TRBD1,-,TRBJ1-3,TGTGCCAGCAGCGCCGGCGGACAGGGGGCTTCGGCTGGAAACACCATATATTTT,CASSAGGQGASAGNTIYF